This T cell receptor (beta chain) derives from a study of cytomegalovirus exposure and HLA in healthy donors. The CDR3 loop spans 15 amino acids. Looked up from germline, CDR1 is MNHEY and CDR2 is SMNVEV (reference sequence). V dropped 4 bases and J dropped 0 bases, with 13 bases sitting between them. Primers for the PCR totalled 60 Vbeta and 13 Jbeta. Using immunoSEQ multiplex PCR, the repertoire was profiled, and TCRdb retains in-frame clones only, with some absent. The data hold approximately 200,000 clones, with 70% to 80% observed a single time. Overall study findings and caveats: In all likelihood, a cluster of highly shared sequence variants was a sequencing artifact. The authors later linked a missense DCLRE1C variant to TCR beta V- and J-gene trimming.

For this clone: The antigen is unknown.

This TCR came from a woman aged 25 to 45 in good health and CMV-seropositive. Material: PBMCs. This chain connects TRBV27 to TRBJ2-7; perhaps TRBD1 as D (5 bases). In DNA, the CDR3 is TGTGCCAGCAGTTCCCCCAGGGTGGACTCCTACGAGCAGTACTTC. Protein product: CASSSPRVDSYEQYF.